The clone carrying this T cell receptor beta chain has a single count. Its antigen is still unknown. The source of the sample is a study of cytomegalovirus exposure and HLA in healthy donors. Broader study findings: Researchers reported in a later analysis that a missense DCLRE1C variant was tied to TCR beta V- and J-gene trimming.

PCR primers comprised 60 Vbeta and 13 Jbeta primers. Using immunoSEQ multiplex PCR, the repertoire was profiled, and TCRdb retains in-frame clones only, with some absent. The sample shows approximately 200,000 clones, more than 60% of them seen only once. Germline V gene data show CDR1 as LGHNA and CDR2 as YNFKEQ. The CDR3 has 17 residues. Trimming at V came to 4 bases and at J to 4 bases, leaving 9 bases not matched to a gene. This TCR was recovered from a girl aged 2 to 10 in good health and CMV-seronegative. The rearrangement joins TRBV4-2 to TRBJ2-2; 10 positions match TRBD2. The material sequenced was PBMCs. The CDR3 reads CASSPAAGGRSTGELFF. CDR3 bases: TGTGCCAGCAGCCCCGCAGCGGGGGGGCGGAGCACCGGGGAGCTGTTTTTT.